This T cell receptor (beta chain) is drawn from a study of vaccination and CD4 T cells after COVID-19. V was cut by 5 bases and J by 1 base, with 18 bases left in between. CDR1 and CDR2 from the germline V gene are MNHNS and SASEGT. The CDR3 contains 17 residues. Treatment noted: roughly 10-day PBMC culture with coronavirus spike peptide pools or control peptides (ViraFEST assay). After expanding antigen-specific T cells with peptide pools, ViraFEST sequenced their TCRs. With respect to this clonotype: The antigen remains unidentified.

Sequence data for DNA of cultured CD4+ T cells were generated by the Oncomine TCR Beta short-read assay. TCRdb called the PCR reads again in MiXCR, with one record for every CDR3 protein. This sample yields thousands of distinct CDR3 sequences, of which around a fifth are seen a single time; 20% belongs to the top ten. This receptor was taken from a human donor who had recovered from COVID-19. V and J are TRBV6-1 and TRBJ1-5, with D perhaps TRBD1 (5 bases). Sequenced: CD4+ T cells from blood, cultured in vitro. CDR3 residues: CASSKDSLGVSNQPQHF. CDR3 DNA sequence: TGTGCCAGCAGTAAGGACTCGTTGGGGGTGAGCAATCAGCCCCAGCATTTT.